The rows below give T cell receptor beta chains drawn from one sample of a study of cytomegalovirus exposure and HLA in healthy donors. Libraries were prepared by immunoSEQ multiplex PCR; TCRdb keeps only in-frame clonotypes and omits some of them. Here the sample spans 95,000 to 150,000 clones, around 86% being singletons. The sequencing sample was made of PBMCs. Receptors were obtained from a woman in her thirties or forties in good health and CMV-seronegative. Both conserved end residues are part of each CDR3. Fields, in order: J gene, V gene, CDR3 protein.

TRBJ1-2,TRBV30,CAWSKVRLTGDYGYTF
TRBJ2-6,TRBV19,CASNTWGHQFSGANVLTF
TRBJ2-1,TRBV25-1,CASSEYSGGARNEQFF
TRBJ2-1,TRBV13,CASSPGLAGEVVQFF
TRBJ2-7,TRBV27,CASSPGGQYEQYF
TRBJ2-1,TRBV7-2,CASRQAGTSAYNEQFF
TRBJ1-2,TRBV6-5,CASSYRGRRGYTF
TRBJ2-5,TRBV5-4,CASSSRGETQYF
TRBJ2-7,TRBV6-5,CASSYSAGSYEQYF
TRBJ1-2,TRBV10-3,CAISVGASNGYTF
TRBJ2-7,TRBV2,CASSGRDRTGEQYF
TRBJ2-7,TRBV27,CASRDRALTSYEQYF
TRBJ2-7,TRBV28,CASRGPGQSSYEQYF
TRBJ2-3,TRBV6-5,CASRPGGRATDTQYF
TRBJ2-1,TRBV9,CASSVPGLAGESLEQFF
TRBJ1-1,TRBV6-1,CASSDRGRRGTNTEAFF
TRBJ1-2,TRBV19,CASMDRGRVGGYTF
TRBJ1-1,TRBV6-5,CASSYTNYGGTEAFF
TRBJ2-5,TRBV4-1,CASSQDETGATETQYF
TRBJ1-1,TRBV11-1,CASSPPGTVNTEAFF
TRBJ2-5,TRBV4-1,CASSEPSRETQYF
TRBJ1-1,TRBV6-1,CASSFLGVVGTEAFF